This TCR beta chain derives from a study of blood T cell repertoires in COVID-19. Study overall: COVID-19 samples collected from the United States, Italy and Spain covered acute and convalescent phases.

The sample holds a few counts of this clone. In the authors' workflow: From reference gene primer amplification, estimates of nucleated cell counts were derived. The table came from immunoSEQ multiplex PCR; TCRdb's copy has only in-frame clones and leaves some out. D and trimming come from the DNA, and the V and J calls and clone size come from that table. The repertoire holds some 300,000 clones, with approximately 85% as singletons. Participant-reported clinical history was the basis for cohort assignment. Germline V CDR1 and CDR2: SGHRS, YFSETQ. V dropped 4 bases and J dropped 3; count of bases not matched to a gene: 10. CDR3 size: 15 residues.

The clonotype was recovered from a woman aged 25 to 39 who had recovered from COVID-19. The chain combines TRBV5-1 with TRBJ2-7; TRBD1 aligns across 7 bases. The specimen sequenced was PBMCs or T cells enriched from blood (not recorded which). The CDR3 sequence is CASSGEGARYYEQYF. CDR3 coding DNA: TGCGCCAGCAGCGGTGAGGGGGCTAGGTACTACGAGCAGTACTTC.